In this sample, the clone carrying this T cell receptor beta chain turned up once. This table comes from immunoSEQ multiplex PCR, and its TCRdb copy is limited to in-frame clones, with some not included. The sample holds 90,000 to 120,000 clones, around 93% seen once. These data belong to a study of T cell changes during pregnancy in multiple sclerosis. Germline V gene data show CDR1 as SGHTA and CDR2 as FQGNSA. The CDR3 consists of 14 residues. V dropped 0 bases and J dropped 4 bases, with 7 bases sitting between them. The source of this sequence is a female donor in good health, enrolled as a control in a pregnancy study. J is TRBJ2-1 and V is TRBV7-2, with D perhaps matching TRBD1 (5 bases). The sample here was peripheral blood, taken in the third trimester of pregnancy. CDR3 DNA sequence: TGTGCCAGCAGCTTAGCGCCAGGGTACAATGAGCAGTTCTTC. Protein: CASSLAPGYNEQFF.